This T cell receptor beta chain stems from a study of long-term antiretroviral therapy in people with HIV. V gave up 2 bases and J gave up 1 base, with 6 bases separating them. Germline V gene sequence: CDR1 SEHNR, CDR2 FQNEAQ (reference sequence). This CDR3 spans 14 amino acids. Study-wide results and caveats: Every time point showed a repertoire led by clones expanded before ART. Relative to transplant donor controls, diversity remained lower despite increasing after ART. Narrower CDR3 length ranges marked HIV repertoires relative to controls.

The content of samples before DNA extraction was roughly 1-10 million cryopreserved PBMC. Samples were assayed with immunoSEQ v3.0 at survey level. Profiled with immunoSEQ multiplex PCR; TCRdb holds only in-frame clones, not every one. The repertoire consists of tens of thousands of clones, with approximately 80% occurring once and the leading ten covering approximately 15%. This clone was detected once. The antigen is not known. The rearrangement joins TRBV7-9 to TRBJ1-5, with D possibly TRBD1 on 6 matching bases. Material: unsorted PBMCs, obtained roughly 4.5 years after starting antiretroviral therapy. This sequence originates from a man aged 25-45 years with HIV. CDR3: CASSLQGSNQPQHF. The DNA of the CDR3 is TGTGCCAGCAGCTTACAGGGGAGCAATCAGCCCCAGCATTTT.